This T cell receptor (beta chain) was profiled in a study of T-cell memory formation after mild COVID-19. The overall study: TCR clustering was largely donor specific. Study-wide points: Clones that contracted clustered mainly in CM and EM if CD4+ and in EMRA if CD8+.

Concerning this clonotype itself: What it binds is not known. The junction departs from the called germline gene at one end, perhaps through a read error.

The germline gives CDR1 SGDLS, CDR2 YYNGEE. This CDR3 has 16 residues. Libraries for TCRalpha and TCRbeta carried sample barcodes and unique molecular identifiers via 5'RACE. TCRdb passed the 5' RACE reads through MiXCR, listing each CDR3 protein once. The data hold around 430,000 distinct CDR3 sequences, with roughly 15% observed a single time. The chain links TRBV9 to TRBJ2-3; perhaps TRBD1 as D (5 bases). This receptor was taken from a man younger than 35 who had mild COVID-19 (a few samples of this study predate the infection). Cell type and time point are not known. Sequencing was performed on PBMCs or a T cell subset sorted from them (not recorded which). DNA for the CDR3: TGTGCCGGCAGCGTAGTGGGAATCTCAGGGACAGATACGCAGTATTTT. Encoded protein: CAGSVVGISGTDTQYF.